This TCR beta chain was documented in a study of blood T cell repertoires in COVID-19. The wider study: The study drew acute and convalescent COVID-19 samples from the United States, Italy and Spain. The analysed material was cDNA or gDNA that came from T cells, B-cell-depleted T cells, or PBMCs.

The CDR3 has 14 amino acids. In germline, CDR1 is GTSNPN, CDR2 SVGIG (reference sequence). Trimming left V 5 bases short and J 0 bases short, with 11 bases between. The protocol was immunoSEQ multiplex PCR, while the TCRdb copy is restricted to in-frame clones and leaves out a portion. Here the sample spans 650,000 to 800,000 clones, around 89% being singletons. The chain couples TRBV30 to TRBJ1-3; possible D gene TRBD1, 6 bases. This TCR came from a woman between 18 and 29 years old with acute or convalescent COVID-19. The material sequenced was peripheral blood. This CDR3 is CAWLGQISGNTIYF. CDR3 DNA: TGTGCCTGGCTAGGACAGATCTCTGGAAACACCATATATTTT.